This T cell receptor beta chain was identified in a study of cytomegalovirus exposure and HLA in healthy donors. V was shortened by 2 bases and J by 11 bases, with 16 bases between the two germline ends. Germline V gives CDR1 MGHDK, CDR2 SYGVNS. This CDR3 is built from 14 residues. This clone was seen a single time. Clones were sequenced by immunoSEQ multiplex PCR, and TCRdb holds only the in-frame ones, with some missing. The sample contains approximately 280,000 clones, 88% of which appear only once. The chain links TRBV25-1 to TRBJ1-5; tentative D call: TRBD1 (6 bases). Sequencing was performed on PBMCs. The receptor was isolated from a woman aged 18-29 years in good health and CMV-seronegative. This chain's CDR3 is CASSEEGVPGTQHF. CDR3 nucleotide sequence: TGTGCCAGCAGTGAAGAGGGGGTTCCCGGGACCCAGCATTTT.